A selection of T cell receptor beta chains follows, all from one sample in a study of T-cell reconstitution after alpha-beta-depleted transplantation in children. TCRdb passed the PCR reads through MiXCR, listing each CDR3 protein once. The sample contains 450,000 to 500,000 distinct CDR3 sequences, around an eighth of which appear only once. The specimen comprised PBMCs from the stem cell graft donor, sampled from the stem cell graft. The receptors here all came from a human donor who donated a stem cell graft to a child with combined immunodeficiency. Both conserved end residues are part of each CDR3. The D gene is left open where the match is weak. Not all rows give a size; the values are once, few, many and, for expanded clones, a class.

clone size,V gene,J gene,D gene,CDR3 DNA,CDR3 protein
many,TRBV6-5,TRBJ2-2,.,TGTGCCAGCAGTTACCCCGGACAAGGGGAGCTGTTTTTT,CASSYPGQGELFF
many,TRBV5-6,TRBJ2-3,.,TGTGCCAGCAGCTTGTGGGGGGAAACAGATACGCAGTATTTT,CASSLWGETDTQYF
few,TRBV12-3/TRBV12-4,TRBJ2-1,.,TGTGCCAGTGACCACGGGACGGAACCCCCGAGCGGGGACATCAATGAGCAGTTCTTC,CASDHGTEPPSGDINEQFF
.,TRBV12-3/TRBV12-4,TRBJ1-2,.,TGTGCCAGCAGTCCGGCATGGGGCGGATCTGGGGCTGGCTACACCTTC,CASSPAWGGSGAGYTF
few,TRBV4-1,TRBJ2-7,TRBD1,TGCGCCAGCAGCCAAGACCCCGGGACAGGGACGTACGAGCAGTACTTC,CASSQDPGTGTYEQYF
few,TRBV7-3,TRBJ2-1,TRBD2,TGTGCCAGCAGCTTTTTAAGCGGGGGCATGTATGAGCAGTTCTTC,CASSFLSGGMYEQFF
few,TRBV18,TRBJ1-1,.,TGTGCCAGCTCACCGGAGGATGGCCTGACTGAAGCTTTCTTT,CASSPEDGLTEAFF
.,TRBV24-1,TRBJ2-1,.,TGTGCCACCAGTGACAATGGGGGCGGCAGGGTCAATGAGCAGTTCTTC,CATSDNGGGRVNEQFF
many,TRBV12-3/TRBV12-4,TRBJ2-1,.,TGTGCCAGCAGCCCCGGAGTCTACAATGAGCAGTTCTTC,CASSPGVYNEQFF
many,TRBV7-2,TRBJ2-1,.,TGTGCCAGCAGCTTACCGACAGAGCCCCATTGGTTCTTC,CASSLPTEPHWFF
many,TRBV5-1,TRBJ1-1,TRBD1,TGCGCCAGCAGCATAGACAGGGGGCGTGAAACTGAAGCTTTCTTT,CASSIDRGRETEAFF
.,TRBV6-1,TRBJ1-5,.,TGTGCCAATTCTAAAGGGACGGTTAGCAATCAGCCCCAGCATTTT,CANSKGTVSNQPQHF
few,TRBV10-3,TRBJ1-2,.,TGTGCCATCAGTGAAAGTTCTTTGAGGGGCTATGGCTACACCTTC,CAISESSLRGYGYTF
.,TRBV20-1,TRBJ1-1,.,TGCAGTCCCGCGTTTCCAGGTACCACTGAAGCTTTCTTT,CSPAFPGTTEAFF
.,TRBV7-2,TRBJ1-2,.,TGTGCCAGCAGCTACACTCCACCGAGGGATGGCTACACCTTC,CASSYTPPRDGYTF
few,TRBV4-3,TRBJ2-5,.,TGCGCCAGCAGCCAAGTAGCAGGGAGCCAAGAGACCCAGTACTTC,CASSQVAGSQETQYF
few,TRBV5-1,TRBJ1-1,.,TGCGCCAGCAGCTTGGCAGGGGTTTTGAACACTGAAGCTTTCTTT,CASSLAGVLNTEAFF
few,TRBV10-3,TRBJ2-2,TRBD2,TGTGCCATCAGTGAGTTAAGCGGGAGCTCAACCGGGGAGCTGTTTTTT,CAISELSGSSTGELFF
many,TRBV12-3/TRBV12-4,TRBJ2-1,.,TGTGCCAGCGCTTGGAGGTGGGGGAATGAGCAGTTCTTC,CASAWRWGNEQFF
.,TRBV6-1,TRBJ1-1,.,TGTGCCAGCAGTGAAGGTTACGGGACACCTGATTGGGCTTTCTTT,CASSEGYGTPDWAFF
few,TRBV20-1,TRBJ2-7,.,TGCAGTGCTAGAAAGGGACTCCTACCCTACGAGCAGTACTTC,CSARKGLLPYEQYF
few,TRBV7-9,TRBJ2-7,.,TGTGCCAGCAGCTTAAGTTCGGCAGGGGCCTACGAGCAGTACTTC,CASSLSSAGAYEQYF
few,TRBV7-9,TRBJ2-3,TRBD1,TGTGCCAGCAGCCACGGAAGGGACAGGGGCGCAGATACGCAGTATTTT,CASSHGRDRGADTQYF